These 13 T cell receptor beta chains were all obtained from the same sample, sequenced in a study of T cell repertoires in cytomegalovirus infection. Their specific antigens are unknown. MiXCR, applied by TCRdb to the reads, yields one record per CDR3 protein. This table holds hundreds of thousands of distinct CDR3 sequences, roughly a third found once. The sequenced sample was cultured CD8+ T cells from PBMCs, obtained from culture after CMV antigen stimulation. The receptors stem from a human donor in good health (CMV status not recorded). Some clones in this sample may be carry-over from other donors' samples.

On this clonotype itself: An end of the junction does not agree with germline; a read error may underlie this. Here the CDR3 reads CANSPGTSGGATSYEQYF. The CDR3 DNA reads as TGTGCCAACAGCCCCGGGACTAGCGGGGGGGCCACTTCCTACGAGCAGTACTTC. The gene calls are TRBV7-4 and TRBJ2-7; 16 bases are shared with TRBD2. From germline, CDR1 is SGHVT and CDR2 SQSDAQ. This CDR3 has 18 residues.

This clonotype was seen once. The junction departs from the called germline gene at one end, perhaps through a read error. CDR3 DNA sequence: TGTGTCAGCAGCCCCGGGACAGGGTACCTTTCAGCTGAAGCTTTCTTT. Residues: CVSSPGTGYLSAEAFF. The chain is built from TRBV7-6 and TRBJ1-1, with TRBD1 matching over 9 bases. CDR3 size: 16 residues. The germline V gene has CDR1 SGHVS and CDR2 FNYEAQ.

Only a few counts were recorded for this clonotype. The CDR3 here is CASSGPSGGDNYGYTF. The CDR3, as DNA: TGCGCCAGCAGCGGACCCTCAGGGGGGGACAACTATGGCTACACCTTC. The chain has TRBV5-1 and TRBJ1-2; 7 bases align to TRBD1. V shed 4 bases, J shed 2 bases, and the junction held 11 bases outside the gene matches. From germline, CDR1 is SGHRS and CDR2 YFSETQ. CDR3 length: 16 residues. The full variable domain, in which reference TRBV5-1 and TRBJ1-2 provide the parts outside the CDR3, is KAGVTQTPRYLIKTRGQQVTLSCSPISGHRSVSWYQQTPGQGLQFLFEYFSETQRNKGNFPGRFSGRQFSNSRSEMNVSTLELGDSALYLCASSGPSGGDNYGYTFGSGTRLTVV.

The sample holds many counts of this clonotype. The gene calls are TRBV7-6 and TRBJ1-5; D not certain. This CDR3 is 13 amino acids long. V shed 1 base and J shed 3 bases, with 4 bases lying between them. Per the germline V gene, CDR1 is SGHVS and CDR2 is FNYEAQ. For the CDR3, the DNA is TGTGCCAGCAGCTTAGGGACCAATCAGCCCCAGCATTTT. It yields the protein CASSLGTNQPQHF.

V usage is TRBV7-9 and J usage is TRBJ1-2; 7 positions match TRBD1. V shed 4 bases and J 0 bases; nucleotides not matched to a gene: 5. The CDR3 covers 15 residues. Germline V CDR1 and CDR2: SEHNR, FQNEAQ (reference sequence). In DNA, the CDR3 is TGTGCCAGCAGCTCCGGGACAGTTACTAACTATGGCTACACCTTC. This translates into CASSSGTVTNYGYTF.

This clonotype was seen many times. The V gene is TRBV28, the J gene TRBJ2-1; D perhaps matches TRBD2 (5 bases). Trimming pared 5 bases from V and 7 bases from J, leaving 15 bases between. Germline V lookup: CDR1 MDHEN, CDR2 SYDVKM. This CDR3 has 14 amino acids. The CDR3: CASSHPGSVNEQFF. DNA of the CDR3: TGTGCCAGCAGTCATCCGGGATCCGTTAATGAGCAGTTCTTC.

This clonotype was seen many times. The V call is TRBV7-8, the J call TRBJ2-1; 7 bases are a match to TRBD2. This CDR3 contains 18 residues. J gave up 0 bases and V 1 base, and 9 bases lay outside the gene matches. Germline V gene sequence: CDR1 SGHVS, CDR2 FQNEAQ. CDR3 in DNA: TGTGCCAGCAGCTTAGTCTCTAGACTAGCTCTCTCCTACAATGAGCAGTTCTTC. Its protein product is CASSLVSRLALSYNEQFF.

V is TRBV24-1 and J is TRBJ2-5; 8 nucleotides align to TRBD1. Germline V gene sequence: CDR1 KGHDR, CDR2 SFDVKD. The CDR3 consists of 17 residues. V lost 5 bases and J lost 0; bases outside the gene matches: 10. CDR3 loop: CATSAYPLGQDQETQYF. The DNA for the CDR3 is TGTGCCACCAGTGCTTACCCACTGGGACAGGACCAAGAGACCCAGTACTTC.

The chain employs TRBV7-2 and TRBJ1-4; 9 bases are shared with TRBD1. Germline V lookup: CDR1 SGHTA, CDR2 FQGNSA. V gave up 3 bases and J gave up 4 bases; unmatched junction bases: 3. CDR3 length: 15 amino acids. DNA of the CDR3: TGTGCCAGCAGCTTGGACAGGGGATATAATGAAAAACTGTTTTTT. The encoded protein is CASSLDRGYNEKLFF.

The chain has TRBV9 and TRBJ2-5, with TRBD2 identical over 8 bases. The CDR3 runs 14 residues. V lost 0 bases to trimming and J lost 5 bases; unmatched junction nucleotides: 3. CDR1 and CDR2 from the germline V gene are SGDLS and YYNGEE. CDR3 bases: TGTGCCAGCAGCGTAGAAATAGCGGGGGAGACCCAGTACTTC. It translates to CASSVEIAGETQYF. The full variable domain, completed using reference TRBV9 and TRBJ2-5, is DSGVTQTPKHLITATGQRVTLRCSPRSGDLSVYWYQQSLDQGLQFLIQYYNGEERAKGNILERFSAQQFPDLHSELNLSSLELGDSALYFCASSVEIAGETQYFGPGTRLLVL.

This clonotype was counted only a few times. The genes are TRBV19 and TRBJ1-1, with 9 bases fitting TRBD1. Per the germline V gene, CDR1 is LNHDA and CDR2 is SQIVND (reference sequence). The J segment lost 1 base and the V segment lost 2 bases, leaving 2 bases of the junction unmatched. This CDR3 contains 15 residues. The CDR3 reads CASSIHRGPNTEAFF. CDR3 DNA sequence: TGTGCCAGTAGTATACACAGGGGGCCGAACACTGAAGCTTTCTTT.

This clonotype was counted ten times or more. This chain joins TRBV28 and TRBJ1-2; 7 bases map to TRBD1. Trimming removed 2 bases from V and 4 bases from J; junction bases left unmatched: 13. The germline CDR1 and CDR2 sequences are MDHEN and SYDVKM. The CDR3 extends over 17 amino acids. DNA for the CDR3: TGTGCCAGCAGTTTACTCGCGGTTGGCAGGGGGAGCTATGGCTACACCTTC. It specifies CASSLLAVGRGSYGYTF.

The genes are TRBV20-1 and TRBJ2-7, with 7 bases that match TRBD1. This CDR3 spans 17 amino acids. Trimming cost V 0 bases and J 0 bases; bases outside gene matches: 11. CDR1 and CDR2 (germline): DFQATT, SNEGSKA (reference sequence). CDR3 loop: CSARDRLGTESSYEQYV. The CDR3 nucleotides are TGCAGTGCTAGAGATCGTTTGGGGACAGAGAGCTCCTACGAGCAGTACGTC.